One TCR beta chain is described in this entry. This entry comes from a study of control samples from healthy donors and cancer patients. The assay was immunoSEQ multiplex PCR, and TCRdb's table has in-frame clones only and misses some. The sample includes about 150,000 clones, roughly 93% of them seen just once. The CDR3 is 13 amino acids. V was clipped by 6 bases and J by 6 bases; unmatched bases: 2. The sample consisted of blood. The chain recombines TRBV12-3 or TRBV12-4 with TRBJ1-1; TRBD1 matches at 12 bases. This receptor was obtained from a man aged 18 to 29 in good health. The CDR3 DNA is TGTGCCAGCAGCGGGACAGGGGGCGCTGAAGCTTTCTTT. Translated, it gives CASSGTGGAEAFF.